These T cell receptor beta chains were read from a single sample in a study of radiotherapy plus CTLA-4 blockade in lung cancer. Profiled with immunoSEQ multiplex PCR; TCRdb holds only in-frame clones, not every one. This table holds about 85,000 clones, about 86% found once. Here the sequenced sample was peripheral blood, taken from a patient treated with radiotherapy plus ipilimumab. Receptors were obtained from a human donor with non-small cell lung cancer who had a partial response to radiotherapy plus ipilimumab. Each CDR3 is given with its conserved first and last residue. The D gene is left open where the match is weak. The size entry is marked missing in some rows and otherwise reads once, few, many or a size class.

size: -; length: 18; V: TRBV27; D: TRBD1; J: TRBJ2-6; CDR3: CASRSPGTALSGANVLTF; DNA: TGTGCCAGCAGGAGTCCCGGGACAGCCCTCTCTGGGGCCAACGTCCTGACTTTC
size: -; length: 19; V: TRBV7-9; D: -; J: TRBJ2-3; CDR3: CASSLGVLAQGMVTDTQYF; DNA: TGTGCCAGCAGCTTAGGGGTCTTGGCTCAGGGGATGGTAACAGATACGCAGTATTTT
size: -; length: 15; V: TRBV4-2; D: -; J: TRBJ1-2; CDR3: CASSQDGTANYGYTF; DNA: TGTGCCAGCAGCCAAGATGGAACAGCAAACTATGGCTACACCTTC
size: -; length: 17; V: TRBV6-4; D: -; J: TRBJ1-4; CDR3: CASSDSRQPRNSEKLFF; DNA: TGTGCCAGCAGTGACAGCAGGCAACCGCGTAATTCTGAAAAACTGTTTTTT
size: few; length: 13; V: TRBV30; D: TRBD1; J: TRBJ1-6; CDR3: CAWRTGGISPLHF; DNA: TGTGCCTGGAGGACAGGGGGCATTTCACCCCTCCACTTT
size: -; length: 14; V: TRBV6-5; D: -; J: TRBJ2-3; CDR3: CASSPSRDTDTQYF; DNA: TGTGCCAGCAGCCCTTCGCGGGACACAGATACGCAGTATTTT
size: -; length: 15; V: TRBV7-6; D: -; J: TRBJ1-5; CDR3: CASSLISDSNQPQHF; DNA: TGTGCCAGCAGCTTAATTTCAGATAGCAATCAGCCCCAGCATTTT
size: -; length: 12; V: TRBV28; D: -; J: TRBJ2-7; CDR3: CASSPPGLLQYF; DNA: TGTGCCAGCAGCCCCCCGGGACTCCTGCAGTACTTC
size: -; length: 20; V: TRBV28; D: -; J: TRBJ2-1; CDR3: CASSLQDVTGSSIFYNEQFF; DNA: TGTGCCAGCAGTCTCCAAGATGTTACAGGGAGTTCAATTTTTTACAATGAGCAGTTCTTC
size: -; length: 15; V: TRBV9; D: -; J: TRBJ1-3; CDR3: CASSVEGTRENTIYF; DNA: TGTGCCAGCAGCGTAGAAGGGACTCGGGAAAACACCATATATTTT
size: -; length: 17; V: TRBV27; D: TRBD1; J: TRBJ2-2; CDR3: CASSHGSGQGGTGELFF; DNA: TGTGCCAGCAGCCATGGGTCGGGACAGGGGGGGACCGGGGAGCTGTTTTTT
size: -; length: 17; V: TRBV4-3; D: TRBD1; J: TRBJ1-6; CDR3: CASSHRQGSSYNSPLHF; DNA: TGCGCCAGCAGCCATCGACAGGGAAGCTCCTATAATTCACCCCTCCACTTT
size: -; length: 14; V: TRBV6-1; D: -; J: TRBJ1-5; CDR3: CASSEHGNNQPQHF; DNA: TGTGCCAGCAGTGAGCACGGGAACAATCAGCCCCAGCATTTT
size: few; length: 16; V: TRBV7-2; D: TRBD1; J: TRBJ2-3; CDR3: CASSPGGRGRTDTQYF; DNA: TGTGCCAGCAGCCCAGGCGGCAGGGGGCGTACAGATACGCAGTATTTT
size: -; length: 16; V: TRBV7-2; D: TRBD2; J: TRBJ2-2; CDR3: CASSLDGLAGTGELFF; DNA: TGTGCCAGCAGCTTAGACGGACTAGCGGGCACCGGGGAGCTGTTTTTT
size: -; length: 12; V: TRBV29-1; D: -; J: TRBJ1-5; CDR3: CSVRGGNQPQHF; DNA: TGCAGCGTACGGGGAGGCAATCAGCCCCAGCATTTT
size: -; length: 14; V: TRBV7-9; D: TRBD1; J: TRBJ1-1; CDR3: CASSTPQGATEAFF; DNA: TGTGCCAGCAGCACCCCCCAGGGGGCGACTGAAGCTTTCTTT
size: -; length: 18; V: TRBV15; D: -; J: TRBJ2-1; CDR3: CATSRVGGSRAVYNEQFF; DNA: TGTGCCACCAGCAGAGTAGGGGGATCTCGGGCGGTGTACAATGAGCAGTTCTTC
size: few; length: 14; V: TRBV2; D: TRBD1; J: TRBJ1-6; CDR3: CASTQGQAHSPLHF; DNA: TGTGCCAGCACCCAGGGACAGGCCCATTCACCCCTCCACTTT
size: -; length: 16; V: TRBV29-1; D: TRBD1; J: TRBJ2-2; CDR3: CSVAGTGGSRTGELFF; DNA: TGCAGCGTCGCCGGGACAGGGGGAAGTCGGACCGGGGAGCTGTTTTTT
size: -; length: 16; V: TRBV5-4; D: TRBD2; J: TRBJ2-2; CDR3: CASSQGLAANTGELFF; DNA: TGTGCCAGCAGCCAAGGGCTAGCGGCGAACACCGGGGAGCTGTTTTTT
size: -; length: 14; V: TRBV9; D: TRBD1; J: TRBJ2-1; CDR3: CASSVGTVYNEQFF; DNA: TGTGCCAGCAGCGTTGGGACAGTTTACAATGAGCAGTTCTTC
size: -; length: 13; V: TRBV6-5; D: -; J: TRBJ2-1; CDR3: CASSSPTKDEQFF; DNA: TGTGCCAGCAGTTCGCCAACTAAGGATGAGCAGTTCTTC
size: -; length: 15; V: TRBV7-6; D: -; J: TRBJ2-7; CDR3: CASSLAPTGPDEQYF; DNA: TGTGCCAGCAGCTTAGCCCCGACAGGTCCCGACGAGCAGTACTTC
size: -; length: 16; V: TRBV28; D: TRBD1; J: TRBJ1-1; CDR3: CASSVSPGTANTEAFF; DNA: TGTGCCAGCAGTGTAAGCCCCGGGACAGCGAACACTGAAGCTTTCTTT
size: -; length: 14; V: TRBV10-1; D: -; J: TRBJ2-7; CDR3: CASSGLQGAHEQYF; DNA: TGCGCCAGCAGTGGACTACAGGGCGCCCACGAGCAGTACTTC
size: -; length: 13; V: TRBV13; D: -; J: TRBJ1-1; CDR3: CASSARQHTEAFF; DNA: TGTGCCAGCAGCGCCCGACAGCACACTGAAGCTTTCTTT
size: -; length: 15; V: TRBV28; D: TRBD1; J: TRBJ2-1; CDR3: CASSYGTEFNNEQFF; DNA: TGTGCCAGCAGTTACGGGACAGAATTCAACAATGAGCAGTTCTTC
size: -; length: 13; V: TRBV6-1; D: -; J: TRBJ2-7; CDR3: CASSPYLDYEQYF; DNA: TGTGCCAGCAGTCCGTACCTAGACTACGAGCAGTACTTC
size: -; length: 16; V: TRBV2; D: -; J: TRBJ1-1; CDR3: CASSLRMGSIGTEAFF; DNA: TGTGCCAGCTCCCTACGCATGGGGAGTATTGGCACTGAAGCTTTCTTT
size: few; length: 13; V: TRBV5-4; D: -; J: TRBJ2-1; CDR3: CASSLGLFNEQFF; DNA: TGTGCCAGCAGCTTGGGACTATTTAATGAGCAGTTCTTC